This T cell receptor (beta chain) was captured in a study of spatial heterogeneity in lung cancer. Overall study: Fewer alpha-chain than beta-chain sequences were consistently detected.

Study results and caveats: TCRs found ubiquitously expanded in tumor appeared in blood more at resection than at follow-up.

For this clonotype: Its antigen is currently unknown.

Per the germline V gene, CDR1 is MDHEN and CDR2 is SYDVKM. The length of the CDR3 is 14 residues. V was trimmed by 2 bases and J by 2 bases, leaving 9 bases between them. TCR cDNA molecules each carried a unique molecular identifier. Using its own MiXCR run on the 5' RACE reads, TCRdb lists one record per CDR3 protein. The sample lists about 40,000 distinct CDR3 sequences, around 5.2% occurring once. Time point in this sample: sample taken at primary tumor resection. The sequenced material consisted of unsorted whole RNA from tumor, nontumor lung or frozen PBMC. The material was PBMCs, obtained at surgery. This sequence was found in a female donor with early-stage non-small cell lung cancer. V is TRBV28 and J is TRBJ1-1; D is ambiguous. The CDR3 region is CASSLVRTNTEAFF. Written as DNA, the CDR3 is TGTGCCAGCAGTTTAGTCAGAACAAACACTGAAGCTTTCTTT.